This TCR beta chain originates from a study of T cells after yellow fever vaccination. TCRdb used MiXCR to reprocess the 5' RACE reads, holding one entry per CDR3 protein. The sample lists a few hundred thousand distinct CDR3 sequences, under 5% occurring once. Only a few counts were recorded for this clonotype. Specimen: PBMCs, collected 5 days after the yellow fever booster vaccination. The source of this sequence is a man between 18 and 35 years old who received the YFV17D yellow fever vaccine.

The CDR3 DNA follows: TGTGCCAGCAGGTCTCTCTTGGGCTCTGGAAACACCATATATTTT. It codes for CASRSLLGSGNTIYF. V usage is TRBV6-5 and J usage is TRBJ1-3; no firm D call. V was cut by 6 bases and J by 0 bases, with 12 bases left in between. Germline CDR1 reads MNHEY; CDR2 reads SVGAGI. This CDR3 spans 15 amino acids.